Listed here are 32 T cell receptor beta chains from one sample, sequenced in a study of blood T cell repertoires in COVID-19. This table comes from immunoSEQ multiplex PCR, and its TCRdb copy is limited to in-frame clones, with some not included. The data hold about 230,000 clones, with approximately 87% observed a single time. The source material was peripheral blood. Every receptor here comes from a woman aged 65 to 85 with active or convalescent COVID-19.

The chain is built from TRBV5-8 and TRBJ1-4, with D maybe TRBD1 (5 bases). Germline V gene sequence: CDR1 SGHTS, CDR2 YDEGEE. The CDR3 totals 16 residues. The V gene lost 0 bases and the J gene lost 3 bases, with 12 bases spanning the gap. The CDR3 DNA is TGTGCCAGCAGCTTGGGGTCGACAGTTTCTAATGAAAAACTGTTTTTT. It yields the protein CASSLGSTVSNEKLFF.

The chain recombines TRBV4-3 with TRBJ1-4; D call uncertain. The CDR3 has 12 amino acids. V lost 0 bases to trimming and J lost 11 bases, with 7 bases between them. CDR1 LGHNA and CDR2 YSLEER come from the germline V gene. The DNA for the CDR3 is TGCGCCAGCAGCCAAGAAGACACCAAACTGTTTTTT. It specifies CASSQEDTKLFF.

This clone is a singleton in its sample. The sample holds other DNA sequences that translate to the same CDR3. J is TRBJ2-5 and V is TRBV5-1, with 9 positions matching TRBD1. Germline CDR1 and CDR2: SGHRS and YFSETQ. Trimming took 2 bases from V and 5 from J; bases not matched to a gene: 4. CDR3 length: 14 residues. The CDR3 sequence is CASSLQGAEETQYF. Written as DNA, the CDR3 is TGCGCCAGCAGCTTACAGGGGGCTGAGGAGACCCAGTACTTC. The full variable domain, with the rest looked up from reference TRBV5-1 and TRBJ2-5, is KAGVTQTPRYLIKTRGQQVTLSCSPISGHRSVSWYQQTPGQGLQFLFEYFSETQRNKGNFPGRFSGRQFSNSRSEMNVSTLELGDSALYLCASSLQGAEETQYFGPGTRLLVL.

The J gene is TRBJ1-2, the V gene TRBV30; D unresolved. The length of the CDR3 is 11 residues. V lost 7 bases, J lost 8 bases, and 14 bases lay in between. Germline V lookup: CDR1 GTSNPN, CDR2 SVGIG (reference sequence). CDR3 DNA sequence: TGTGCCTCTGGAGTCACGGAGGGCTACACCTTC. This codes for CASGVTEGYTF.

The CDR3 nucleotides are TGTGCCTGGGACAGGGGCCCCACTGAAGCTTTCTTT. Its protein product is CAWDRGPTEAFF. The chain joins TRBV30 to TRBJ1-1, with TRBD1 identical over 8 bases. J lost 4 bases, V lost 5 bases, and 3 bases had no gene match. The CDR3 has 12 residues. Germline V CDR1 and CDR2: GTSNPN, SVGIG (reference sequence).

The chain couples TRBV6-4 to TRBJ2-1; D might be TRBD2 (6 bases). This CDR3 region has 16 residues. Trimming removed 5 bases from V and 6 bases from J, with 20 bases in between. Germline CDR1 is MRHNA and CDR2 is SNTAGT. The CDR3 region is CASSYHRDSPPNEQFF. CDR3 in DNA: TGTGCCAGCAGTTACCACCGGGACTCCCCTCCCAATGAGCAGTTCTTC.

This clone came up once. DNA for the CDR3: TGTGCCTACCTAGAAGGAGAGGGCGACGAGCAGTACTTC. Translation: CAYLEGEGDEQYF. The V call is TRBV2, the J call TRBJ2-7; D perhaps matches TRBD2 (5 bases). The CDR3 is 13 residues long. Germline CDR1 SNHLY, CDR2 FYNNEI. V was trimmed by 11 bases and J by 5 bases, leaving 19 bases between them.

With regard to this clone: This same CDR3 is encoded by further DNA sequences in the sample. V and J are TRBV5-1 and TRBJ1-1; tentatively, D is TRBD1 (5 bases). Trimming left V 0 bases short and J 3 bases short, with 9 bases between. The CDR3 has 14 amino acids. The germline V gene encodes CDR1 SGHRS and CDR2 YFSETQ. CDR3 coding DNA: TGCGCCAGCAGCTTGGACAGGCCTGACACTGAAGCTTTCTTT. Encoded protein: CASSLDRPDTEAFF. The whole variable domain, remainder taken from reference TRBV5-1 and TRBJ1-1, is KAGVTQTPRYLIKTRGQQVTLSCSPISGHRSVSWYQQTPGQGLQFLFEYFSETQRNKGNFPGRFSGRQFSNSRSEMNVSTLELGDSALYLCASSLDRPDTEAFFGQGTRLTVV.

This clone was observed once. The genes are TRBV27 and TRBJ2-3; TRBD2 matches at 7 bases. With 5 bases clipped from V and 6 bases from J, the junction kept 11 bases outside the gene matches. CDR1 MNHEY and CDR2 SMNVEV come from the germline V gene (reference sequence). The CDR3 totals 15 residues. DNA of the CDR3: TGTGCCAGCAGTCTCCTAGCGGTAAGCCCGGATACGCAGTATTTT. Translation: CASSLLAVSPDTQYF.

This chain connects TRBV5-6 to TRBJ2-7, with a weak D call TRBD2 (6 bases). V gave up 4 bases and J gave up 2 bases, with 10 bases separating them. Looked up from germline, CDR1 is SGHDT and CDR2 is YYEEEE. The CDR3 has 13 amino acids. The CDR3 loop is CASSIGTPYEQYF. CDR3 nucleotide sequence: TGTGCCAGCAGCATCGGGACTCCCTACGAGCAGTACTTC.

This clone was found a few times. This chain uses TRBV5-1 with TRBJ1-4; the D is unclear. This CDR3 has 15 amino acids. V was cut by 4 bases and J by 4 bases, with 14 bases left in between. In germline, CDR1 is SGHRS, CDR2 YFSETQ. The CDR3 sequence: CASSPRRPGNEKLFF. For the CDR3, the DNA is TGCGCCAGCAGCCCAAGGAGGCCGGGTAATGAAAAACTGTTTTTT.

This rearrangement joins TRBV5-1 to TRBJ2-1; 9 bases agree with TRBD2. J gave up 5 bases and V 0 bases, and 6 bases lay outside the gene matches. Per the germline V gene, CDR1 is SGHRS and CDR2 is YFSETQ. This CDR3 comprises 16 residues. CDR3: CASSLATSGRDNEQFF. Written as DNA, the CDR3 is TGCGCCAGCAGCTTGGCTACTAGCGGGCGAGACAATGAGCAGTTCTTC.

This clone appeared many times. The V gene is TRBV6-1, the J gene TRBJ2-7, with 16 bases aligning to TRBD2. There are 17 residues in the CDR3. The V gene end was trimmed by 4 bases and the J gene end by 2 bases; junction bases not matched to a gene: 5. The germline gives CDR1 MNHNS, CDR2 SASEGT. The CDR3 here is CASSVGTSGGDTYEQYF. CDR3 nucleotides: TGTGCCAGCAGTGTAGGGACTAGCGGGGGGGATACCTACGAGCAGTACTTC.

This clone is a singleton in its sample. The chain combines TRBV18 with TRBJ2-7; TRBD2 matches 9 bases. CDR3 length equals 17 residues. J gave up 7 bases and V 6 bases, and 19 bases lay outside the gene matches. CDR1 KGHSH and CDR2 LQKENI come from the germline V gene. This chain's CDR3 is CASSHQSRAGGRAEQYF. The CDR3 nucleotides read TGTGCCAGCTCCCACCAGTCGAGGGCGGGAGGGCGAGCGGAGCAGTACTTC.

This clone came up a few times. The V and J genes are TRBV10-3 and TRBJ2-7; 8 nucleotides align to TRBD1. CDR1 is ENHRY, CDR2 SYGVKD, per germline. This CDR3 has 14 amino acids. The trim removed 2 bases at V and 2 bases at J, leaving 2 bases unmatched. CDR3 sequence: CAISEMTGAYEQYF. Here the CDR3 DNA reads TGTGCCATCAGTGAGATGACAGGGGCCTACGAGCAGTACTTC.

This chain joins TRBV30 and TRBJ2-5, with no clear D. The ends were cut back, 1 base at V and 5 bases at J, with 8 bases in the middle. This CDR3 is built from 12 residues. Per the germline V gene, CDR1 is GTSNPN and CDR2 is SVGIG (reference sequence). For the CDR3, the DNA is TGTGCCTGGAGTGAACAGTTTGAGACCCAGTACTTC. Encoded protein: CAWSEQFETQYF. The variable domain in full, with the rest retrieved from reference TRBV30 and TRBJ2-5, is SQTIHQWPATLVQPVGSPLSLECTVEGTSNPNLYWYRQAAGRGLQLLFYSVGIGQISSEVPQNLSASRPQDRQFILSSKKLLLSDSGFYLCAWSEQFETQYFGPGTRLLVL.

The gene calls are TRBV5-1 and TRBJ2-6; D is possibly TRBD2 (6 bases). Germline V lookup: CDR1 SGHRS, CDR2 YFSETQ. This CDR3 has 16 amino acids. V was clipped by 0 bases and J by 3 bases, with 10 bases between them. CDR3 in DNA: TGCGCCAGCAGCTTGGCCGGGGGAGATGGGGCCAACGTCCTGACTTTC. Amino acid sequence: CASSLAGGDGANVLTF.

The CDR3 DNA sequence: TGTGCCAGCAGCCCACAGGGTGATCAGCCCCAGCATTTT. Translation gives CASSPQGDQPQHF. The rearrangement joins TRBV11-2 to TRBJ1-5; weak D call: TRBD1 (6 bases). Trimming cost V 5 bases and J 5 bases, with 10 bases left between them. Germline V lookup: CDR1 SGHAT, CDR2 FQNNGV. This CDR3 has 13 amino acids.

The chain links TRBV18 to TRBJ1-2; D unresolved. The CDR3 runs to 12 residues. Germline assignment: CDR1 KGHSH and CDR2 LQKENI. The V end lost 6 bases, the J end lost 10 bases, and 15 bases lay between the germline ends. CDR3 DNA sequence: TGTGCCAGCTCGTCCTACGGGGAGGTCTACACCTTC. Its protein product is CASSSYGEVYTF.

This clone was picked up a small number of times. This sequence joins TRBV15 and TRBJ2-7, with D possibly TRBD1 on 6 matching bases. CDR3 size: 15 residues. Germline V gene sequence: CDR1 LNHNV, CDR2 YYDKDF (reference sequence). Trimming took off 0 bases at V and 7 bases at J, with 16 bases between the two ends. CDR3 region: CATSRDQARGGEQYF. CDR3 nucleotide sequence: TGTGCCACCAGCAGAGATCAAGCCAGGGGCGGAGAGCAGTACTTC.

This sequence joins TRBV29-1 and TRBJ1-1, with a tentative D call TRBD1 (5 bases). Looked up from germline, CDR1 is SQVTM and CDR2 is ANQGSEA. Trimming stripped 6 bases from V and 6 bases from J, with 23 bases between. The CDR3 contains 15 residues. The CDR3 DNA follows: TGCAGCGTATCAGGGCATGCCCCACAACCTTCTGAAGCTTTCTTT. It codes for CSVSGHAPQPSEAFF.

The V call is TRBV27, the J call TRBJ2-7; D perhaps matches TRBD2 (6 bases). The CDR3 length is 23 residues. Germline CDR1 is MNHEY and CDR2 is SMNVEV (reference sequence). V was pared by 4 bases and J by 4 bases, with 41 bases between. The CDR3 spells CASSSTPLNRPGRLGTGRYEQYF. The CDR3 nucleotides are TGTGCCAGCAGTTCAACCCCACTCAACAGGCCTGGGCGTCTTGGGACTGGGAGATACGAGCAGTACTTC.

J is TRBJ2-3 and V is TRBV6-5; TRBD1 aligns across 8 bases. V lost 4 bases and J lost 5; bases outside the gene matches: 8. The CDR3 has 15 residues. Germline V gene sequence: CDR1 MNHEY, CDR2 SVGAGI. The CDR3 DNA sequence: TGTGCCAGCAGTTCCGGGACAGGTGCTGGAGATACGCAGTATTTT. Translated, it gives CASSSGTGAGDTQYF.

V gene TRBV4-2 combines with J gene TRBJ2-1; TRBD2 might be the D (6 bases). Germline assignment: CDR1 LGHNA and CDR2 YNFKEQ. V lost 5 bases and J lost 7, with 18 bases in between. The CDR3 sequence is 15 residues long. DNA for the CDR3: TGTGCCAGCAGCTATACCCAACTAGCCGAGAATGAGCAGTTCTTC. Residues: CASSYTQLAENEQFF.

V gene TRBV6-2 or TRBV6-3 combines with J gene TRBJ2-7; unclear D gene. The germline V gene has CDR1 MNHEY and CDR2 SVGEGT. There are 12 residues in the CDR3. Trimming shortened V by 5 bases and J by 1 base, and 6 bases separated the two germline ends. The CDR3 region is CASSGQSYEQYF. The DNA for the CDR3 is TGTGCCAGCAGTGGCCAATCCTACGAGCAGTACTTC.

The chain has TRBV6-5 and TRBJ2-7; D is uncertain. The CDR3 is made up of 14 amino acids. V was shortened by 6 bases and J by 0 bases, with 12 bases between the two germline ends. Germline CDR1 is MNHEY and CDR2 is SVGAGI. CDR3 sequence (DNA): TGTGCCAGCAGCCACCAGGCGAGCTCCTACGAGCAGTACTTC. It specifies CASSHQASSYEQYF.

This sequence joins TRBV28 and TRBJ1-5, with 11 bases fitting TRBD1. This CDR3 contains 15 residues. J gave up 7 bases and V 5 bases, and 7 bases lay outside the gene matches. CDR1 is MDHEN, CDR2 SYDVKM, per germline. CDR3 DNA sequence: TGTGCCAGCAGTCCCGGACAGGGGGCAAGCCAGCCCCAGCATTTT. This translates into CASSPGQGASQPQHF.

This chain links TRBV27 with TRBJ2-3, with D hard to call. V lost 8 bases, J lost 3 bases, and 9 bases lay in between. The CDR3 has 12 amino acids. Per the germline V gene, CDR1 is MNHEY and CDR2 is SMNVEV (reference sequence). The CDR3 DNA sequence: TGTGCCAGCGGGCGTTATACAGATACGCAGTATTTT. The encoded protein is CASGRYTDTQYF.

CDR3 nucleotide sequence: TGTGCCAGCAGCTTTTCAACGGGTAATGGCTACACCTTC. Translating it yields CASSFSTGNGYTF. The V gene is TRBV7-9, the J gene TRBJ1-2; no reliable D call. CDR1 is SEHNR and CDR2 is FQNEAQ in the germline V gene (reference sequence). V was cut by 3 bases and J by 6 bases, with 11 bases left in between. This CDR3 has 13 residues.

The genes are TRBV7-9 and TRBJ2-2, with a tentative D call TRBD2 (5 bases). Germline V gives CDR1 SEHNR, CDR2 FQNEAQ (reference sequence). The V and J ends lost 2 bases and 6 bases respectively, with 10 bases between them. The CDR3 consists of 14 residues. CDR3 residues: CASSLRAGPGELFF. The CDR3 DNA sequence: TGTGCCAGCAGCTTAAGGGCGGGCCCCGGGGAGCTGTTTTTT.

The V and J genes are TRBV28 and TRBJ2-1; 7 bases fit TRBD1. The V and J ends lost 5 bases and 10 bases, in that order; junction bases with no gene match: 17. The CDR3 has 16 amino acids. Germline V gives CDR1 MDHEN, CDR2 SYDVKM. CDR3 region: CASSPYRGRGRYEQFF. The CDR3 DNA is TGTGCCAGCAGTCCCTACAGGGGTCGAGGTCGGTACGAGCAGTTCTTC. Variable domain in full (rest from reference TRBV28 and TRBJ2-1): DVKVTQSSRYLVKRTGEKVFLECVQDMDHENMFWYRQDPGLGLRLIYFSYDVKMKEKGDIPEGYSVSREKKERFSLILESASTNQTSMYLCASSPYRGRGRYEQFFGPGTRLTVL.

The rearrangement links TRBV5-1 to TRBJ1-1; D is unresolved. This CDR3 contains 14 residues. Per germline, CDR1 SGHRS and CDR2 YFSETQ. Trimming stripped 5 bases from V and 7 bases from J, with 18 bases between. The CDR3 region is CASRSGFGWGEAFF. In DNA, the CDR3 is TGCGCCAGCAGGAGCGGATTCGGTTGGGGTGAAGCTTTCTTT.